These T cell receptor beta chains were read from a single sample in a study of blood T cell repertoires in COVID-19. This table comes from immunoSEQ multiplex PCR, and its TCRdb copy is limited to in-frame clones, with some not included. In the table there are 160,000 or so clones, roughly nine tenths of which are singletons. Sequencing was carried out using PBMCs or T cells enriched from blood (not recorded which). Every receptor here comes from a human donor with acute COVID-19. The donor label of this sample is uncertain. CDR3s include the opening cysteine and the closing phenylalanine or tryptophan. D genes are given only for firm matches. Expanded clones get a size class; other rows say once, few or many, or leave the size out.

J: TRBJ1-5; size: -; D: TRBD1; V: TRBV19; DNA: TGTGCCAGTAGTATAGATCACGACAGGGGCCCCAATCAGCCCCAGCATTTT; CDR3: CASSIDHDRGPNQPQHF
J: TRBJ2-3; size: -; D: -; V: TRBV21-1; DNA: TGTGCCAGCAGCACCGACCCGGGACTAGCGGGGCCCCGGAATACGCAGTATTTT; CDR3: CASSTDPGLAGPRNTQYF
J: TRBJ1-1; size: -; D: -; V: TRBV21-1; DNA: TGTGCCAGCAGCTTATGGACAGAAAAGAACACTGAAGCTTTCTTT; CDR3: CASSLWTEKNTEAFF
J: TRBJ1-3; size: -; D: -; V: TRBV5-6; DNA: TGTGCCAGCATCTCGCGGACTGGAAACACCATATATTTT; CDR3: CASISRTGNTIYF
J: TRBJ1-1; size: once; D: TRBD1; V: TRBV7-9; DNA: TGTGCCAGCAGCGTAGTTTACAGGGGTGAAGCTTTCTTT; CDR3: CASSVVYRGEAFF
J: TRBJ2-5; size: -; D: -; V: TRBV6-5; DNA: TGTGCCAGCAGCCCCACCCGGGAGACCCAGTACTTC; CDR3: CASSPTRETQYF
J: TRBJ2-5; size: -; D: TRBD2; V: TRBV4-1; DNA: TGCGCCAGCAGCCGAGAGAGAACTAGCGGGGGGGCGGCCCAGTACTTC; CDR3: CASSRERTSGGAAQYF
J: TRBJ2-7; size: -; D: TRBD2; V: TRBV7-2; DNA: TGTGCCAGCAGCGGCGGCGGGGCGGGGGGCTTTACCTACGAGCAGTACTTC; CDR3: CASSGGGAGGFTYEQYF
J: TRBJ1-4; size: -; D: -; V: TRBV6-6; DNA: TGTGCCAGCAGTTCCAGGACGGAGGAACCTGAAAACCTGTTTTTT; CDR3: CASSSRTEEPENLFF
J: TRBJ2-7; size: -; D: TRBD1; V: TRBV6-5; DNA: TGTGCCAGCAGTAGATACCGGGACAGTAGCTACGAGCAGTACTTC; CDR3: CASSRYRDSSYEQYF
J: TRBJ2-7; size: -; D: -; V: TRBV3-1/TRBV3-2; DNA: TGTGCCAGCAGCCAAGTTACAGGGCCTCCCTCCTACGAGCAGTACTTC; CDR3: CASSQVTGPPSYEQYF
J: TRBJ2-7; size: -; D: -; V: TRBV13; DNA: TGTGCCAGCAGCCAGGGAAGCTCCTACGAGCAGTACTTC; CDR3: CASSQGSSYEQYF
J: TRBJ1-6; size: -; D: -; V: TRBV1; DNA: TGCACCAGCAGCCAAACCCCCGAAACCCCGGGACATTACAATTCACCCCTCCACTTT; CDR3: CTSSQTPETPGHYNSPLHF
J: TRBJ2-3; size: once; D: -; V: TRBV2; DNA: TGTGCCAGCTATCTCAGGCCAGATACGCAGTATTTT; CDR3: CASYLRPDTQYF
J: TRBJ2-1; size: -; D: TRBD1; V: TRBV4-2; DNA: TGTGCCAGCAGCGAGGGGGCCCGACAGAGCTCCTACAATGAGCAGTTCTTC; CDR3: CASSEGARQSSYNEQFF
J: TRBJ1-2; size: -; D: -; V: TRBV30; DNA: TGTGCCTGGTCGGGCTATGGCTACACCTTC; CDR3: CAWSGYGYTF
J: TRBJ2-2; size: -; D: -; V: TRBV5-4; DNA: TGTGCCAGCAGCCCGGGCACAAGGATCCCGGGAACCGGGGAGCTGTTTTTT; CDR3: CASSPGTRIPGTGELFF
J: TRBJ1-2; size: -; D: TRBD1; V: TRBV2; DNA: TGTGCCAGAGCCGGGACAGGGAACTATGGCTACACCTTC; CDR3: CARAGTGNYGYTF
J: TRBJ2-5; size: -; D: -; V: TRBV19; DNA: TGTGCCAGTAGTACACAGGGATCGTACCAAGAGACCCAGTACTTC; CDR3: CASSTQGSYQETQYF
J: TRBJ2-3; size: once; D: -; V: TRBV7-3; DNA: TGTGCCAGCAGCTTATATGGCGGGGCTAGCGTTAGCACAGATACGCAGTATTTT; CDR3: CASSLYGGASVSTDTQYF
J: TRBJ2-2; size: -; D: TRBD1; V: TRBV15; DNA: TGTGCCACCAGCCGGGACAGCTACACCGGGGAGCTGTTTTTT; CDR3: CATSRDSYTGELFF
J: TRBJ2-2; size: -; D: -; V: TRBV5-5; DNA: TGTGCCAGCCTTTCTCCCACCGGGGAGCTGTTTTTT; CDR3: CASLSPTGELFF
J: TRBJ2-3; size: -; D: TRBD2; V: TRBV4-1; DNA: TGCGCCAGCAGCCAGTTCGCGGGGGGAAACACAGATACGCAGTATTTT; CDR3: CASSQFAGGNTDTQYF
J: TRBJ2-1; size: -; D: -; V: TRBV19; DNA: TGTGCCAGCGGACAGTACAATGAGCAGTTCTTC; CDR3: CASGQYNEQFF
J: TRBJ1-5; size: -; D: TRBD1; V: TRBV12-5; DNA: TGTGCTAGTGGTTTGGTACAGGGGCCTGATCAGCCCCAGCATTTT; CDR3: CASGLVQGPDQPQHF
J: TRBJ2-7; size: -; D: TRBD1; V: TRBV30; DNA: TGTGCCTGGATACGACAGGGGGACTACGAGCAGTACTTC; CDR3: CAWIRQGDYEQYF
J: TRBJ2-5; size: -; D: -; V: TRBV5-1; DNA: TGCGCCAGCAGCTTGCTGGCACGGCGGGTAGAGACCCAGTACTTC; CDR3: CASSLLARRVETQYF
J: TRBJ2-5; size: -; D: -; V: TRBV18; DNA: TGTGCCAGCTCACCGAGGCAACAAGAGACCCAGTACTTC; CDR3: CASSPRQQETQYF
J: TRBJ2-3; size: -; D: TRBD2; V: TRBV19; DNA: TGTGCAGCGGGAGGGGGCGGGCCCGGGCAGTATTTT; CDR3: CAAGGGGPGQYF
J: TRBJ1-1; size: -; D: -; V: TRBV6-2/TRBV6-3; DNA: TGTGCCAGCAGTTACTTACAGTACACTGAAGCTTTCTTT; CDR3: CASSYLQYTEAFF
J: TRBJ1-1; size: once; D: TRBD1; V: TRBV7-8; DNA: TGTGCCAGCAGCTTATACGGACAGGGCCCTGAAGCTTTCTTT; CDR3: CASSLYGQGPEAFF
J: TRBJ1-2; size: -; D: TRBD1; V: TRBV2; DNA: TGTGCCAGGACAGGGAATGGCTACACCTTC; CDR3: CARTGNGYTF
J: TRBJ2-7; size: -; D: -; V: TRBV19; DNA: TGTGCCAGTGGGACGACAGGACCCTACGAGCAGTACTTC; CDR3: CASGTTGPYEQYF
J: TRBJ1-5; size: many; D: TRBD1; V: TRBV19; DNA: TGTGCCAGTAGTAAGGGACAGGGGCGAGGCAATCAGCCCCAGCATTTT; CDR3: CASSKGQGRGNQPQHF
J: TRBJ1-6; size: -; D: -; V: TRBV4-1; DNA: TGCGCCAGCAGCCAAGCAGGGGAATGGTCACCCCTCCACTTT; CDR3: CASSQAGEWSPLHF
J: TRBJ2-1; size: -; D: TRBD1; V: TRBV24-1; DNA: TGTGCCACCAGTTCGACAGGGGGAGGCAAATACAATGAGCAGTTCTTC; CDR3: CATSSTGGGKYNEQFF